The clone carrying this T cell receptor (beta chain) came up a few times. The CDR3 sequence is 18 residues long. Germline V lookup: CDR1 SGHVS, CDR2 FQNEAQ. Trimming stripped 1 base from V and 4 bases from J, with 20 bases between. The CDR3 regions of TCR beta were amplified from RNA transcripts. Carried out on the TCR CDR3, a first-round RT-PCR used the HTBI primer set. TCRdb independently ran MiXCR on the multiplex PCR reads; one entry per CDR3 protein. The data show a few hundred thousand distinct CDR3 sequences, about 15% seen once. These data come from a study of T cells in Graves' hyperthyroidism and ophthalmopathy.

The chain links TRBV7-8 to TRBJ1-5; D call uncertain. This TCR came from a woman under 40 with Graves' hyperthyroidism. Material: blood. CDR3 residues: CASSLVNLRAGTNQPQHF. In nucleotides, the CDR3 is TGTGCCAGCAGCTTAGTCAATCTCCGGGCAGGTACAAATCAGCCCCAGCATTTT. Based on the CDR3 plus reference TRBV7-8 and TRBJ1-5, the full variable domain is GAGVSQSPRYKVAKRGQDVALRCDPISGHVSLFWYQQALGQGPEFLTYFQNEAQLDKSGLPSDRFFAERPEGSVSTLKIQRTQQEDSAVYLCASSLVNLRAGTNQPQHFGDGTRLSIL.